This TCR beta chain appears in the sequencing data of a study of T cells in Graves' hyperthyroidism and ophthalmopathy. Trimming left V 4 bases short and J 2 bases short, with 22 bases between. The CDR3 contains 18 residues. Germline-derived CDR1 and CDR2 are SGHNT and YENEEA. Template material for amplifying TCR beta CDR3 regions consisted of RNA transcripts. The HTBI primer set was used in a first-round RT-PCR of the TCR CDR3. In TCRdb, the multiplex PCR reads were re-called with MiXCR into one record per CDR3 protein. Here the sample spans some 350,000 distinct CDR3 sequences, approximately 20% being singletons. The table lists this clonotype with many counts.

Sequencing used blood. The sequence was obtained from a woman between 18 and 30 years old with Graves' hyperthyroidism. The rearrangement joins TRBV11-3 to TRBJ2-3; possible D gene TRBD2, 7 bases. The CDR3 nucleotides are TGTGCCAGCAGCTCCCAGACTCGACGGGGGGCTTACACAGATACGCAGTATTTT. Residues: CASSSQTRRGAYTDTQYF.